Each of the 28 T cell receptor beta chains below was sequenced from the same sample in a study of T-cell reconstitution after alpha-beta-depleted transplantation in children. Unique molecular identifiers were used in preparing the TCRbeta library. TCRdb called the PCR reads again in MiXCR, with one record for every CDR3 protein. The top ten hold 9.5% to 13% of the sample, which has about 310,000 distinct CDR3 sequences, approximately 23% seen once. Sequenced here: PBMCs, mostly from graft donor cells, sampled 180 days after TCRalphabeta/CD19-depleted stem cell transplant. The receptors here all came from a male patient aged 10 to 17 who had a stem cell transplant for acute lymphoblastic leukemia, so the T cells may come from the graft donor.

The CDR3 DNA reads TGTGCCAGCCGCCGCGGGGGCGGGAACACCATATATTTT. Its protein is CASRRGGGNTIYF. V and J are TRBV3-1 and TRBJ1-3, with D possibly TRBD1 on 6 matching bases. Trimming pared 8 bases from V and 7 bases from J, leaving 15 bases between. This CDR3 region has 13 residues. Per the germline V gene, CDR1 is LGHDT and CDR2 is YNNKEL (reference sequence).

The genes are TRBV12-3 or TRBV12-4 and TRBJ1-6; 8 bases are shared with TRBD1. The CDR3 contains 15 residues. V lost 6 bases to trimming and J lost 9 bases; unmatched junction nucleotides: 10. CDR3 in amino acids: CASSPRTGKSSPLHF. The CDR3 DNA reads as TGTGCCAGCAGCCCCCGGACAGGGAAGTCTTCACCCCTCCACTTT.

This clonotype was counted a single time. The chain couples TRBV15 to TRBJ2-7, with D perhaps matching TRBD2 (5 bases). The CDR3 has 15 amino acids. Germline V CDR1 and CDR2: LNHNV, YYDKDF (reference sequence). The germline V and J ends were trimmed by 5 bases and 3 bases, with 17 bases remaining between them. The CDR3 loop is CATSGVPGFGYEQYF. The CDR3 nucleotides read TGTGCCACCAGCGGAGTTCCGGGGTTTGGCTACGAGCAGTACTTC.

This clonotype showed up many times. The chain is built from TRBV29-1 and TRBJ1-1, with D perhaps matching TRBD1 (6 bases). The CDR3 covers 15 residues. V lost 4 bases and J 1 base, leaving 16 bases between the germline ends. Germline assignment: CDR1 SQVTM and CDR2 ANQGSEA. The CDR3 region is CSVVPGDYQNTEAFF. CDR3 sequence (DNA): TGCAGCGTTGTGCCAGGGGACTACCAGAACACTGAAGCTTTCTTT.

The chain carries TRBV24-1 and TRBJ2-1; 7 positions agree with TRBD1. J was trimmed by 6 bases and V by 2 bases; bases with no gene match: 9. The germline V gene encodes CDR1 KGHDR and CDR2 SFDVKD. The CDR3 totals 16 residues. The CDR3 DNA reads TGTGCCACCAGTGATTATAGGGGGCGCGCCCCCAATGAGCAGTTCTTC. It translates to CATSDYRGRAPNEQFF.

This clonotype was counted many times. The chain is built from TRBV12-3 or TRBV12-4 and TRBJ2-5; TRBD1 or TRBD2 may be the D gene (5 bases each). V lost 8 bases, J lost 1 base, and 14 bases lay in between. The CDR3 runs 14 residues. CDR3 loop: CASGDRRSQETQYF. CDR3 bases: TGTGCCAGCGGGGACCGGCGGTCCCAAGAGACCCAGTACTTC.

This chain joins TRBV7-9 and TRBJ1-1, with TRBD1 as a possible D gene (5 bases). V was pared by 1 base and J by 3 bases, with 9 bases between. CDR3 size: 14 residues. CDR1 SEHNR and CDR2 FQNEAQ come from the germline V gene (reference sequence). The chain's CDR3 is CASSLGVGDTEAFF. CDR3 sequence (DNA): TGTGCCAGCAGCTTAGGGGTGGGGGACACTGAAGCTTTCTTT.

This clonotype has more than one count but fewer than ten. This chain joins TRBV3-1 and TRBJ2-7; 9 nucleotides match TRBD1. The V gene's germline CDR1 is LGHDT and CDR2 YNNKEL (reference sequence). This CDR3 region has 15 residues. V trimming: 0 bases; J trimming: 3 bases; junction bases outside the gene matches: 3. The chain's CDR3 is CASSQEETGGYEQYF. CDR3 DNA: TGTGCCAGCAGCCAAGAGGAGACAGGGGGCTACGAGCAGTACTTC.

This clonotype was detected only a few times. The chain joins TRBV20-1 to TRBJ1-2; TRBD1 is a possible D gene (5 bases). The V end was cut by 3 bases, the J end by 8 bases, with 10 bases between. Germline V gene data show CDR1 as DFQATT and CDR2 as SNEGSKA (reference sequence). There are 11 residues in the CDR3. CDR3 nucleotide sequence: TGCAGTGCTAGGCAGGGTATCGGCTACACCTTC. It translates to CSARQGIGYTF.

The rearrangement links TRBV5-1 to TRBJ1-2; a weak D match, TRBD1 (5 bases). The CDR3 is 14 amino acids. Looked up from germline, CDR1 is SGHRS and CDR2 is YFSETQ. Trimming cost V 2 bases and J 4 bases, with 12 bases left between them. The DNA of the CDR3 is TGCGCCAGCAGCTTCCAGGGCCGCGGCTATGGCTACACCTTC. Translating it yields CASSFQGRGYGYTF.

As regards this clonotype: At one end, the junction sequence differs from germline, possibly due to a read error. The chain combines TRBV5-1 with TRBJ2-1; D uncertain. Germline assignment: CDR1 SGHRS and CDR2 YFSETQ. The CDR3 runs 14 residues. The CDR3 spells CASSLQEPHNEHFF. CDR3 coding DNA: TGCGCCAGCAGCTTGCAAGAACCCCACAATGAGCATTTCTTC.

This clonotype occurred a few times. The rearrangement uses TRBV14 and TRBJ1-1; D is ambiguous. V was clipped by 1 base and J by 1 base, with 10 bases between them. The CDR3 length is 15 residues. Per germline, CDR1 SGHDN and CDR2 FVKESK. The CDR3 sequence: CASSQVGAGNTEAFF. The CDR3 DNA follows: TGTGCCAGCAGCCAAGTCGGTGCAGGGAACACTGAAGCTTTCTTT.

For this clonotype: Given a much more abundant clone one base away, this may be a read error. The chain uses TRBV5-1 and TRBJ2-5; D gene ambiguous. Germline values: CDR1 SGHRS, CDR2 YFSETQ. V lost 3 bases and J 2 bases, leaving 8 bases between the germline ends. There are 13 residues in the CDR3. For the CDR3, the DNA is TGCGCCAGCAGCTCGCACAGACAAGAGACCCAGTACTTC. It yields the protein CASSSHRQETQYF.

This clonotype was picked up a small number of times. The CDR3 loop is CASSPRVAGMYNEQFF. Written as DNA, the CDR3 is TGTGCCAGCAGCCCCCGGGTAGCGGGAATGTACAATGAGCAGTTCTTC. This chain links TRBV7-3 with TRBJ2-1, with 8 bases that match TRBD2. V was pared by 5 bases and J by 4 bases, with 10 bases of the junction left unmatched. The CDR3 extends over 16 amino acids. Germline V gives CDR1 SGHTA, CDR2 FQGTGA. The complete variable domain, with remaining parts taken from reference TRBV7-3 and TRBJ2-1, reads GAGVSQTPSNKVTEKGKYVELRCDPISGHTALYWYRQSLGQGPEFLIYFQGTGAADDSGLPNDRFFAVRPEGSVSTLKIQRTERGDSAVYLCASSPRVAGMYNEQFFGPGTRLTVL.

This clonotype has a handful of counts. V is TRBV5-1 and J is TRBJ2-4; 11 positions match TRBD2. The CDR3 covers 18 residues. Germline V gene data show CDR1 as SGHRS and CDR2 as YFSETQ. The trim removed 3 bases at V and 0 bases at J, leaving 8 bases unmatched. The CDR3 region has the DNA TGCGCCAGCAGCTACTTACCGGGACTAGCGGAAGCCAAAAACATTCAGTACTTC. It yields the protein CASSYLPGLAEAKNIQYF.

This chain uses TRBV10-3 with TRBJ1-1, with D hard to call. CDR3 length: 14 residues. Germline V lookup: CDR1 ENHRY, CDR2 SYGVKD. Trimming stripped 5 bases from V and 1 base from J, with 11 bases between. The CDR3 loop is CAISIAGENTEAFF. CDR3 nucleotides: TGTGCCATCAGTATTGCGGGAGAGAACACTGAAGCTTTCTTT.

This clonotype was seen only a few times. The rearrangement joins TRBV20-1 to TRBJ2-1; TRBD1 or TRBD2 may be the D gene (5 bases each). With 2 bases removed from V and 9 bases from J, the gap between germline ends came to 29 bases. Looked up from germline, CDR1 is DFQATT and CDR2 is SNEGSKA (reference sequence). CDR3 length: 18 residues. CDR3 in amino acids: CSARRQTMGNPSLGEQFF. CDR3 DNA sequence: TGCAGTGCTAGAAGACAGACTATGGGGAACCCTTCTCTTGGTGAGCAGTTCTTC.

In its sample, this clonotype was seen a few times. V gene TRBV27 combines with J gene TRBJ2-6, with D tentatively TRBD1 (5 bases). The ends were cut back, 5 bases at V and 1 base at J, with 9 bases in the middle. There are 15 residues in the CDR3. The germline CDR1 and CDR2 sequences are MNHEY and SMNVEV (reference sequence). The CDR3: CASSPYRSGANVLTF. DNA of the CDR3: TGTGCCAGCAGTCCCTACAGGTCTGGGGCCAACGTCCTGACTTTC.

V is TRBV20-1 and J is TRBJ2-7; 10 bases agree with TRBD2. Trimming took 6 bases from V and 4 from J; bases not matched to a gene: 9. From germline, CDR1 is DFQATT and CDR2 SNEGSKA (reference sequence). The CDR3 is made up of 14 amino acids. The CDR3 DNA is TGCAGTGCGGGGAAGACTAGCGGGCTTTACGAGCAGTACTTC. Translating gives CSAGKTSGLYEQYF.

The chain uses TRBV6-1 and TRBJ1-5; 7 nucleotides align to TRBD1. CDR3 size: 13 residues. V was pared by 7 bases and J by 3 bases, with 3 bases of the junction left unmatched. Germline V gives CDR1 MNHNS, CDR2 SASEGT. In nucleotides, the CDR3 is TGTGCCAGCATACAGGGGAACAATCAGCCCCAGCATTTT. As protein: CASIQGNNQPQHF.

This clonotype appeared a few times. The rearrangement joins TRBV6-1 to TRBJ2-1; tentatively, D is TRBD2 (5 bases). V was pared by 5 bases and J by 8 bases, with 16 bases between. This CDR3 is 14 amino acids long. Looked up from germline, CDR1 is MNHNS and CDR2 is SASEGT. In nucleotides, the CDR3 is TGTGCCAGCAGTCTAATGGAGGACGTGGATGAGCAGTTCTTC. It codes for CASSLMEDVDEQFF.

The V and J genes are TRBV7-3 and TRBJ2-3, with D possibly TRBD1 on 6 matching bases. The CDR3 loop spans 14 amino acids. V shed 4 bases and J shed 7 bases, with 15 bases lying between them. Germline CDR1 is SGHTA and CDR2 is FQGTGA. The CDR3 loop reads CASSYPGTPHTQYF. The DNA for the CDR3 is TGTGCCAGCAGCTACCCCGGGACACCGCATACGCAGTATTTT.

The table lists this clonotype with a few counts. The chain couples TRBV13 to TRBJ2-3; 10 bases map to TRBD1. The CDR3 totals 16 residues. J gave up 5 bases and V 4 bases, and 9 bases lay outside the gene matches. Germline CDR1 reads PRHDT; CDR2 reads FYEKMQ (reference sequence). The CDR3 coding sequence is TGTGCCAGCAGCTCCTCCGGGACAGGGGAAAAAGATACGCAGTATTTT. It yields the protein CASSSSGTGEKDTQYF.

The genes are TRBV19 and TRBJ2-1; 11 nucleotides match TRBD2. This CDR3 is 17 amino acids long. V lost 0 bases to trimming and J lost 12 bases; unmatched junction nucleotides: 13. From germline, CDR1 is LNHDA and CDR2 SQIVND (reference sequence). CDR3 region: CASSIDPGTSGPWGQFF. The CDR3 coding sequence is TGTGCCAGTAGTATAGATCCCGGGACTAGCGGTCCTTGGGGGCAGTTCTTC.

The sample holds a few counts of this clonotype. This chain joins TRBV12-3 or TRBV12-4 and TRBJ2-7; TRBD2 matches at 11 bases. V shed 9 bases and J 2 bases; nucleotides not matched to a gene: 3. The CDR3 is 13 amino acids. The CDR3 is CASCSGRAYEQYF. Here the CDR3 DNA reads TGTGCCAGTTGTAGCGGGAGGGCCTACGAGCAGTACTTC.

This clonotype showed up just a few times. V and J are TRBV11-2 and TRBJ2-5; no clear D. V shed 0 bases and J shed 4 bases, with 21 bases lying between them. This CDR3 has 18 residues. Germline V gene data show CDR1 as SGHAT and CDR2 as FQNNGV. The CDR3 bases are TGTGCCAGCAGCTTAGATTGGACGCCGGGCGTGGATCCAGAGACCCAGTACTTC. Its protein product is CASSLDWTPGVDPETQYF.

This clonotype was observed a handful of times. The chain uses TRBV9 and TRBJ2-3; a possible D gene is TRBD1 (6 bases). V lost 0 bases to trimming and J lost 3 bases, with 11 bases between them. Germline CDR1 reads SGDLS; CDR2 reads YYNGEE. This CDR3 region has 15 residues. The CDR3 DNA is TGTGCCAGCAGCGTAGAGGGGGTCCCTACAGATACGCAGTATTTT. This gives the protein CASSVEGVPTDTQYF.

V and J are TRBV21-1 and TRBJ2-7; the table assigns TRBD2, which was not confirmed against the DNA. TRBV21-1 is assigned pseudogene status. This CDR3 has 13 amino acids. As DNA, the CDR3 is TGTGCCAGCCCCCGGGCGGGCGGCAGCGAGCAGTACTTC. Protein sequence: CASPRAGGSEQYF.